Each of the 8 T cell receptor beta chains below was sequenced from the same sample in a study of control samples from healthy donors and cancer patients. Data came from immunoSEQ multiplex PCR; TCRdb stores just in-frame clones and leaves some out. The sample yields under 100,000 clones, about 88% seen once. The specimen was blood. These receptor sequences come from a woman between 65 and 79 years old in good health.

The genes are TRBV30 and TRBJ2-1; D ambiguous. V shed 0 bases and J shed 8 bases, with 11 bases lying between them. Germline CDR1 is GTSNPN and CDR2 is SVGIG (reference sequence). CDR3 length equals 13 residues. The CDR3 loop reads CAWSVPPYHEQFF. CDR3 sequence (DNA): TGTGCCTGGAGTGTACCCCCCTATCATGAGCAGTTCTTC.

This clone was recorded a few times. The J gene is TRBJ1-2, the V gene TRBV2, with D possibly being TRBD1 (6 bases). Trimming left V 6 bases short and J 7 bases short, with 15 bases between. Germline CDR1 reads SNHLY; CDR2 reads FYNNEI. The CDR3 extends over 13 amino acids. The CDR3 nucleotides are TGTGCCAGCAGGACAGGCCTAACTGGTGGCTACACCTTC. It translates to CASRTGLTGGYTF.

In DNA, the CDR3 is TGTGCCAGCAGCTCCCTTGGGGGTTCCAATCTCTATGGCTACACCTTC. Translated: CASSSLGGSNLYGYTF. J is TRBJ1-2 and V is TRBV11-2; weak D call: TRBD1 (5 bases). Germline V lookup: CDR1 SGHAT, CDR2 FQNNGV. The CDR3 has 16 amino acids. The V gene lost 4 bases and the J gene lost 4 bases, with 19 bases spanning the gap.

J is TRBJ1-2 and V is TRBV6-2 or TRBV6-3; D gene uncertain. Germline loops: CDR1 MNHEY, CDR2 SVGEGT. There are 12 residues in the CDR3. With 0 bases removed from V and 4 bases from J, the gap between germline ends came to 3 bases. The CDR3 nucleotides are TGTGCCAGCAGTTACTCGGTCTATGGCTACACCTTC. Translating gives CASSYSVYGYTF.

This chain links TRBV6-2 or TRBV6-3 with TRBJ1-3; TRBD1 matches 8 bases. CDR1 and CDR2 (germline): MNHEY, SVGEGT. The CDR3 sequence is 15 residues long. Unmatched junction bases numbered 6, after V lost 6 bases and J lost 2 bases. The CDR3 DNA sequence: TGTGCCAGCAGCTTAACCAGGGGGCCTGGAAACACCATATATTTT. The encoded protein is CASSLTRGPGNTIYF.

The chain employs TRBV6-5 and TRBJ1-4; D not certain. Between the trimmed V and J ends, which lost 8 bases and 3 bases, there was a span of 13 bases. Germline V lookup: CDR1 MNHEY, CDR2 SVGAGI. This CDR3 region has 14 residues. The CDR3 DNA reads TGTGCCAGCCGAGGGCCCTTGGCTAATGAAAAACTGTTTTTT. Its protein product is CASRGPLANEKLFF.

The rearrangement links TRBV5-4 to TRBJ2-3; D not resolved. Germline loops: CDR1 SGHNT, CDR2 YYREEE (reference sequence). CDR3 size: 12 residues. V was cut by 9 bases and J by 6 bases, with 14 bases left in between. CDR3 nucleotide sequence: TGTGCCACCTCGTCAGTGGGGGATACGCAGTATTTT. It encodes CATSSVGDTQYF.

The rearrangement joins TRBV19 to TRBJ1-2, with unresolved D. Trimming left V 3 bases short and J 4 bases short, with 15 bases between. Germline CDR1 reads LNHDA; CDR2 reads SQIVND (reference sequence). The CDR3 is made up of 15 amino acids. This CDR3 is CASSMAGPPGYGYTF. Here the CDR3 DNA reads TGTGCCAGTAGTATGGCAGGACCCCCAGGCTATGGCTACACCTTC.